This is a list of T cell receptor beta chains from one sample in a study of blood T cell repertoires in COVID-19. Method: immunoSEQ multiplex PCR; TCRdb's copy keeps in-frame clones and lacks some. The top ten clones hold roughly 4.5% of a sample with about 73,000 clones, 65% to 85% of them seen once. Sequenced input: peripheral blood. Receptors originate from a woman aged 55-75 years with acute or convalescent COVID-19. CDR3s include the opening cysteine and the closing phenylalanine or tryptophan. D genes are given only for firm matches. Rows may omit the clone size; those that give it use once, few, many or a size class.

CDR3,DNA,D,J,size,V
CASGGLTGNTEAFF,TGTGCCAGCGGGGGCTTAACAGGGAACACTGAAGCTTTCTTT,.,TRBJ1-1,.,TRBV2
CASSNRQGGDGTDTQYF,TGTGCCAGCAGCAATAGGCAGGGGGGAGACGGCACAGATACGCAGTATTTT,.,TRBJ2-3,.,TRBV21-1
CASSRVGSLKGYTF,TGTGCCAGCAGTCGGGTGGGTTCCTTAAAGGGCTACACCTTC,.,TRBJ1-2,few,TRBV7-2
CASRKTSGGTQYF,TGTGCCAGCAGGAAAACTAGCGGCGGAACCCAGTACTTC,TRBD2,TRBJ2-5,.,TRBV6-5
CASSFDRIYEQYF,TGTGCCAGCAGCTTTGACAGAATCTACGAGCAGTACTTC,.,TRBJ2-7,few,TRBV11-2
CASLAGGSTEAFF,TGTGCCAGCCTAGCAGGGGGAAGCACTGAAGCTTTCTTT,TRBD1,TRBJ1-1,few,TRBV19
CASSQGQVMNTEAFF,TGTGCCAGCTCTCAAGGACAGGTCATGAACACTGAAGCTTTCTTT,TRBD1,TRBJ1-1,.,TRBV18
CASSGGYNTGELFF,TGTGCCAGTAGTGGAGGTTATAACACCGGGGAGCTGTTTTTT,.,TRBJ2-2,.,TRBV19
CASSRWQLADNEQFF,TGTGCCAGCAGCCGCTGGCAACTAGCGGACAATGAGCAGTTCTTC,TRBD2,TRBJ2-1,.,TRBV3-1/TRBV3-2
CASSLGRDRALKAFF,TGCGCCAGCAGCTTGGGGCGGGACAGGGCCTTAAAAGCTTTCTTT,TRBD1,TRBJ1-1,.,TRBV5-1
CAGRAGDYGYTF,TGTGCCGGCCGAGCAGGGGATTATGGCTACACCTTC,.,TRBJ1-2,.,TRBV6-6
CASSPGLGPTGELFF,TGTGCCAGTAGTCCGGGACTAGGTCCCACCGGGGAGCTGTTTTTT,TRBD2,TRBJ2-2,.,TRBV19
CASSPGWGGGQNTEAFF,TGCGCCAGCAGCCCGGGATGGGGGGGAGGCCAGAACACTGAAGCTTTCTTT,.,TRBJ1-1,.,TRBV5-1
CASSNRGNTEAFF,TGTGCCAGCAGTAACAGGGGGAACACTGAAGCTTTCTTT,TRBD1,TRBJ1-1,.,TRBV6-5
CASSPLTSGFVEQYF,TGTGCCAGCTCACCGCTGACTAGCGGGTTTGTAGAGCAGTACTTC,TRBD2,TRBJ2-7,.,TRBV18
CASSAAGGAGANVLTF,TGTGCCAGCAGCGCCGCCGGCGGGGCTGGGGCCAACGTCCTGACTTTC,.,TRBJ2-6,few,TRBV5-4
CASNGSGAGRNTEAFF,TGTGCCAGCAATGGTTCGGGAGCGGGACGGAACACTGAAGCTTTCTTT,.,TRBJ1-1,.,TRBV28
CASSPPFPSYNEQFF,TGTGCCAGCAGCCCCCCTTTCCCCTCCTACAATGAGCAGTTCTTC,.,TRBJ2-1,.,TRBV7-9
CASSPTGTGNTEAFF,TGTGCCAGCAGTCCAACCGGGACAGGGAACACTGAAGCTTTCTTT,TRBD1,TRBJ1-1,.,TRBV28
CSVSSTNEKLFF,TGCAGCGTTTCTTCAACTAATGAAAAACTGTTTTTT,.,TRBJ1-4,.,TRBV29-1
CASSSGQGIGAEQFF,TGTGCCAGCAGTTCGGGACAGGGGATCGGAGCAGAGCAGTTCTTC,TRBD1,TRBJ2-1,.,TRBV6-6
CASSRRTGPGNTGELFF,TGTGCCAGCAGTCGCAGGACAGGGCCGGGGAACACCGGGGAGCTGTTTTTT,TRBD1,TRBJ2-2,.,TRBV6-6
CASSQGQAPEYGYTF,TGCGCCAGCAGTCAAGGACAGGCCCCAGAATATGGCTACACCTTC,TRBD1,TRBJ1-2,.,TRBV5-1
CASSIRGTGMGEAFF,TGTGCCAGTAGTATTCGGGGGACAGGGATGGGTGAAGCTTTCTTT,TRBD1,TRBJ1-1,.,TRBV19
CSVEARGPKNTEAFF,TGCAGCGTTGAAGCCAGGGGGCCGAAGAACACTGAAGCTTTCTTT,TRBD1,TRBJ1-1,.,TRBV29-1
CASSYPEMNTEAFF,TGTGCCAGCAGTTACCCAGAAATGAACACTGAAGCTTTCTTT,.,TRBJ1-1,.,TRBV6-6
CASSQVDGTGLRGYTF,TGCGCCAGCAGCCAAGTTGATGGGACAGGGCTACGAGGCTACACCTTC,TRBD1,TRBJ1-2,.,TRBV4-1
CASAASGSGLQETQYF,TGCGCCAGCGCTGCTAGCGGGAGTGGTCTCCAAGAGACCCAGTACTTC,TRBD2,TRBJ2-5,.,TRBV5-1
CASSHEENYNSPLHF,TGTGCCAGCAGTCACGAGGAAAACTATAATTCACCCCTCCACTTT,.,TRBJ1-6,few,TRBV5-6
CASSGGPDQPQHF,TGTGCCAGCTCCGGGGGGCCTGATCAGCCCCAGCATTTT,.,TRBJ1-5,once,TRBV2
CASSGETGGSYTF,TGTGCCAGCAGTGGGGAGACAGGGGGTAGCTACACCTTC,TRBD1,TRBJ1-2,once,TRBV2
CASSSTGGNSPLHF,TGTGCCAGCAGCTCTACAGGGGGAAATTCACCCCTCCACTTT,TRBD1,TRBJ1-6,.,TRBV5-5
CASSYGGQSYEQYF,TGTGCCAGCAGTTATGGTGGACAGTCCTACGAGCAGTACTTC,.,TRBJ2-7,.,TRBV6-6
CASSPRLASTDTQYF,TGTGCCAGCAGCCCTAGACTAGCTAGCACAGATACGCAGTATTTT,TRBD2,TRBJ2-3,.,TRBV7-9
CASSLLGLRSMGTDTQYF,TGTGCCAGCAGCTTACTCGGTCTTCGGTCGATGGGCACAGATACGCAGTATTTT,.,TRBJ2-3,.,TRBV7-8